This record covers a single T cell receptor beta chain. Its antigen is as yet unknown. A single record per CDR3 protein comes from TCRdb applying MiXCR to the RT-PCR reads. The sample consists of about 700,000 distinct CDR3 sequences, around 16% of them appearing once. The sample comes from a study of response to subunit inactivated influenza vaccine. Study-level points and caveats: Every seasonal influenza vaccination brings in few new T cells, the authors suggested.

Deletions cut 5 bases from V and 3 bases from J, with 12 bases between. Germline CDR1 is SGHRS and CDR2 is YFSETQ. CDR3 length: 13 residues. The genes are TRBV5-1 and TRBJ2-7; tentative D call: TRBD2 (5 bases). Sequenced material: PBMCs from blood, taken 11 to 12 days after vaccination. This TCR came from a man aged 50-59 years who received an inactivated influenza vaccine. The CDR3, as DNA: TGCGCCAGCAGGGTCGACGGGGACTACGAGCAGTACTTC. Amino acid sequence: CASRVDGDYEQYF.